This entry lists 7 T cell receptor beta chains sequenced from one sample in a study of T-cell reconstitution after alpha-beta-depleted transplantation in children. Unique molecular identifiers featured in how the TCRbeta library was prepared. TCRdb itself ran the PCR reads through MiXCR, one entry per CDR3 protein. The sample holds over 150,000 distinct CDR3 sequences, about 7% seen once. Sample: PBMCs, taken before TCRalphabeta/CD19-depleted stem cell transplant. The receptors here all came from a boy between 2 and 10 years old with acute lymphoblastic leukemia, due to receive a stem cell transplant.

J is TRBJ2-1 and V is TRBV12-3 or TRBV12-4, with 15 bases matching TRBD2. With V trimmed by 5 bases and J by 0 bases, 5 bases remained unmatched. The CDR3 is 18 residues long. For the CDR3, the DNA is TGTGCCAGCAGTCCCGGGACTAGCGGGGGGTACTCCTACAATGAGCAGTTCTTC. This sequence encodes CASSPGTSGGYSYNEQFF.

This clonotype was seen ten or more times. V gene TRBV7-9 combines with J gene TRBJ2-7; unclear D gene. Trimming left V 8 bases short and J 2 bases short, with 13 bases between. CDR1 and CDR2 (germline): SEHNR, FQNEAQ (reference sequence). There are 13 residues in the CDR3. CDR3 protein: CASQAILTYEQYF. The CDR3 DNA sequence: TGTGCCAGCCAGGCGATCCTAACCTACGAGCAGTACTTC.

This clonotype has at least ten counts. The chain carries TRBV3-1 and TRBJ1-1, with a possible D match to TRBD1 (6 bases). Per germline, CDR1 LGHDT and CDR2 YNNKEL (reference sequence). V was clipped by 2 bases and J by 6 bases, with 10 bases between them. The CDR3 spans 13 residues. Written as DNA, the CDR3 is TGTGCCAGCAGCCAACGGACAGTAGCTGAAGCTTTCTTT. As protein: CASSQRTVAEAFF.

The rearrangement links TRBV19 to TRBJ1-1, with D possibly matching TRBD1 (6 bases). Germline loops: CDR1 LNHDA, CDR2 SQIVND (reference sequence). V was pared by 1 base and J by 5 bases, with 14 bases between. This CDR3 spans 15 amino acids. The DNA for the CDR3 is TGTGCCAGTAGTATAGCAGGACAGCTTCCTACTGAAGCTTTCTTT. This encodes CASSIAGQLPTEAFF.

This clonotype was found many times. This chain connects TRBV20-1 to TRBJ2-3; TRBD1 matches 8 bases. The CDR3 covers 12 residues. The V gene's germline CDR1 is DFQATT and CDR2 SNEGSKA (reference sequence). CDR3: CSYRGDTDTQYF. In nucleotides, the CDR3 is TGCAGCTACAGGGGGGACACAGATACGCAGTATTTT.

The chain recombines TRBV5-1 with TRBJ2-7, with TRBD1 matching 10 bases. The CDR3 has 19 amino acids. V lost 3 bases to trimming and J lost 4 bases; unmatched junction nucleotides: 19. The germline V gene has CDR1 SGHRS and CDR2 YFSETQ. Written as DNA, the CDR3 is TGCGCCAGCAGCTGGGGGCGCGGGACAGGGGCCTTTCGACCTTACGAGCAGTACTTC. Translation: CASSWGRGTGAFRPYEQYF.

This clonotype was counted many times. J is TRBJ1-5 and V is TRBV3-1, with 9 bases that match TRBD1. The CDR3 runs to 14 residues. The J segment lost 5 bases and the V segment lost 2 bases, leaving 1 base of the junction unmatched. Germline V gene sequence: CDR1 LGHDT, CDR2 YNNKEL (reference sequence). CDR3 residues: CASSQWTGDQPQHF. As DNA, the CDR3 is TGTGCCAGCAGCCAATGGACAGGGGATCAGCCCCAGCATTTT.